The 16 T cell receptor beta chains given below trace back to one sample, sequenced in a study of regulatory T cells in long-lasting Graves disease. Assembly of TCR beta libraries relied on iRepertoire HTBI primers together with Arm-PCR of CDR3 regions. TCRdb re-called the multiplex PCR reads with MiXCR, one entry per CDR3 protein. The sample lists 350,000 to 450,000 distinct CDR3 sequences, less than 25% occurring once. Time point given: persistent/refractory GD, antithyroid drugs over 5 years with positive TRAb. The TCR library was prepared using RNA isolated from PBMCs. This sample comprised peripheral blood mononuclear cells (PBMCs), obtained when the disease was refractory, from a patient treated with antithyroid drugs. The receptors stem from a female donor with Graves disease.

The V call is TRBV30, the J call TRBJ1-1; D unclear. From germline, CDR1 is GTSNPN and CDR2 SVGIG (reference sequence). The CDR3 has 14 amino acids. The germline V and J ends were trimmed by 1 base and 1 base, with 10 bases remaining between them. CDR3 region: CAWSGNLENTEAFF. CDR3 DNA: TGTGCCTGGAGTGGGAACCTGGAGAACACTGAAGCTTTCTTT.

This rearrangement joins TRBV29-1 to TRBJ2-2; the D gene is possibly TRBD1 (6 bases). CDR1 is SQVTM and CDR2 is ANQGSEA in the germline V gene. V dropped 4 bases and J dropped 0 bases, with 21 bases sitting between them. This CDR3 spans 18 amino acids. CDR3 sequence reads: CSVGVPGHGRANTGELFF. In DNA, the CDR3 is TGCAGCGTTGGCGTCCCGGGACACGGACGAGCGAACACCGGGGAGCTGTTTTTT.

The V gene is TRBV6-1, the J gene TRBJ2-7, with D tentatively TRBD2 (6 bases). V dropped 6 bases and J dropped 6 bases, with 18 bases sitting between them. The CDR3 runs 14 residues. CDR1 MNHNS and CDR2 SASEGT come from the germline V gene. The CDR3, as DNA: TGTGCCAGCAGGGCTTCGATGGGAGGTGGCGAGCAGTACTTC. Amino acid sequence: CASRASMGGGEQYF.

As to this clonotype: The junction shows a germline mismatch at one end, possibly a read error. The rearrangement joins TRBV12-3 or TRBV12-4 to TRBJ2-2; the match to TRBD1 covers 8 bases. The CDR3 consists of 18 residues. For the CDR3, the DNA is TGTGCCAGCAGTTTTTGGGACAGGACATCCGCGAACACCGGGAAGCTGTTTTTT. Translating gives CASSFWDRTSANTGKLFF.

The V gene is TRBV6-1, the J gene TRBJ2-2, with 10 bases aligning to TRBD2. Germline CDR1 is MNHNS and CDR2 is SASEGT. The CDR3 covers 13 residues. The V segment lost 7 bases and the J segment 8 bases; nucleotides outside the gene matches: 4. The CDR3 region is CASTTSGIGELFF. The CDR3 nucleotides are TGTGCCAGCACCACTAGCGGGATTGGGGAGCTGTTTTTT.

This clonotype has only a few counts. The J gene is TRBJ2-7, the V gene TRBV6-1; 8 bases agree with TRBD2. The CDR3 is made up of 16 amino acids. Germline loops: CDR1 MNHNS, CDR2 SASEGT. The junction had 11 bases not matched to a gene; V was cut back by 5 bases and J by 2 bases. The CDR3 DNA is TGTGCCAGCAGTATACCTGGACTAGCCGAAGCCTACGAGCAGTACTTC. Amino acid sequence: CASSIPGLAEAYEQYF.

J is TRBJ1-4 and V is TRBV7-9; D uncertain. V dropped 5 bases and J dropped 2 bases, with 15 bases sitting between them. CDR3 size: 16 residues. In germline, CDR1 is SEHNR, CDR2 FQNEAQ (reference sequence). The CDR3: CASSGSVGSTNEKLFF. CDR3 in DNA: TGTGCCAGCAGCGGATCTGTGGGGAGTACTAATGAAAAACTGTTTTTT.

This clonotype was detected many times. The CDR3 DNA follows: TGTGCCAGCAGCGGAATTGGGCCTAATGAAAAACTGTTTTTT. Protein sequence: CASSGIGPNEKLFF. The chain is built from TRBV12-3 or TRBV12-4 and TRBJ1-4, with D uncertain. V lost 6 bases and J lost 3, with 11 bases in between. CDR3 size: 14 residues.

The genes are TRBV10-3 and TRBJ2-4, with D perhaps assigned TRBD1 or TRBD2 (5 bases each). There are 14 residues in the CDR3. Germline CDR1 and CDR2: ENHRY and SYGVKD. The V and J ends lost 4 bases and 8 bases respectively, with 15 bases between them. The CDR3 sequence is CAISVFSRGDIQYF. CDR3 sequence (DNA): TGTGCCATCAGTGTATTTAGCCGAGGGGACATTCAGTACTTC.

This clonotype was seen only a few times. The chain joins TRBV29-1 to TRBJ1-1; the D gene is possibly TRBD1 (6 bases). CDR3 length equals 13 residues. V lost 4 bases and J 1 base, leaving 10 bases between the germline ends. CDR1 is SQVTM and CDR2 is ANQGSEA in the germline V gene. The DNA of the CDR3 is TGCAGCGTTGCGGGGGGCACGAACACTGAAGCTTTCTTT. Translation gives CSVAGGTNTEAFF.

The gene calls are TRBV6-1 and TRBJ1-5; D is possibly TRBD1 (5 bases). The CDR3 totals 17 residues. Germline values: CDR1 MNHNS, CDR2 SASEGT. V was shortened by 6 bases and J by 4 bases, with 22 bases between the two germline ends. The CDR3 spells CASRSNKGGTANQPQHF. The DNA of the CDR3 is TGTGCCAGCAGATCAAACAAAGGCGGGACGGCGAATCAGCCCCAGCATTTT.

The chain carries TRBV30 and TRBJ1-1, with 11 bases fitting TRBD1. The CDR3 contains 14 residues. Per germline, CDR1 GTSNPN and CDR2 SVGIG (reference sequence). Germline trimming cut 7 bases from V and 4 bases from J; bases unmatched to any gene: 8. This chain's CDR3 is CASQDRGPATEAFF. The CDR3 DNA sequence: TGTGCCTCACAGGACAGGGGGCCGGCCACTGAAGCTTTCTTT. The complete variable domain, with remaining parts taken from reference TRBV30 and TRBJ1-1, reads SQTIHQWPATLVQPVGSPLSLECTVEGTSNPNLYWYRQAAGRGLQLLFYSVGIGQISSEVPQNLSASRPQDRQFILSSKKLLLSDSGFYLCASQDRGPATEAFFGQGTRLTVV.

This clonotype was seen repeatedly, ten times or more. This chain uses TRBV20-1 with TRBJ1-5, with D uncertain. The CDR3 covers 14 residues. Germline assignment: CDR1 DFQATT and CDR2 SNEGSKA (reference sequence). Trimming pared 3 bases from V and 0 bases from J, leaving 9 bases between. This chain's CDR3 is CSASQRYSNQPQHF. CDR3 DNA sequence: TGCAGTGCTAGTCAGAGATATAGCAATCAGCCCCAGCATTTT.

The rearrangement links TRBV10-1 to TRBJ1-5; 9 nucleotides agree with TRBD1. Trimming took 4 bases from V and 5 from J; bases not matched to a gene: 12. Germline loops: CDR1 WNHNN, CDR2 SYGVQD (reference sequence). This CDR3 spans 17 amino acids. The CDR3 is CASSATGTGRGDQPQHF. Here the CDR3 DNA reads TGCGCCAGCAGTGCCACCGGGACAGGGAGGGGAGATCAGCCCCAGCATTTT.

This chain joins TRBV7-9 and TRBJ1-4, with D maybe TRBD1 (5 bases). V was trimmed by 4 bases and J by 7 bases, leaving 13 bases between them. Per the germline V gene, CDR1 is SEHNR and CDR2 is FQNEAQ (reference sequence). The CDR3 has 14 residues. The CDR3 protein is CASSSQAGGEKLFF. The CDR3 nucleotides read TGTGCCAGCAGCTCACAGGCGGGCGGTGAAAAACTGTTTTTT.

This clonotype was detected a few times. The chain couples TRBV6-1 to TRBJ2-6; 9 positions agree with TRBD1. V gave up 7 bases and J gave up 0 bases; unmatched junction bases: 7. The CDR3 is 17 residues long. CDR1 is MNHNS, CDR2 SASEGT, per germline. The CDR3, as DNA: TGTGCCAGCAACCCGGGACAGGGCCACTCTGGGGCCAACGTCCTGACTTTC. It yields the protein CASNPGQGHSGANVLTF.